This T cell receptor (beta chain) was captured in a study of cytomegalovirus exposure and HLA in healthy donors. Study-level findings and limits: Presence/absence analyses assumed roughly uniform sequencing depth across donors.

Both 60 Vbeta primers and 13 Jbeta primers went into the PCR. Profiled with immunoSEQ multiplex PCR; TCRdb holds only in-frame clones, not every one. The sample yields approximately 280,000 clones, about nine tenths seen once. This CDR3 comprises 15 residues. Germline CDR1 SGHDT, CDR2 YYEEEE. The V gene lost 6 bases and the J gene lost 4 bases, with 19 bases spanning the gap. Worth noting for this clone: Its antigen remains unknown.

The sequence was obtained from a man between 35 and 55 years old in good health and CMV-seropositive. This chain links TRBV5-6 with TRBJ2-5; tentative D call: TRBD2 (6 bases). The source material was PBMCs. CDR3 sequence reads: CASKGGRLVPETQYF. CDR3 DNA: TGTGCCAGCAAAGGAGGGAGACTAGTGCCAGAGACCCAGTACTTC.